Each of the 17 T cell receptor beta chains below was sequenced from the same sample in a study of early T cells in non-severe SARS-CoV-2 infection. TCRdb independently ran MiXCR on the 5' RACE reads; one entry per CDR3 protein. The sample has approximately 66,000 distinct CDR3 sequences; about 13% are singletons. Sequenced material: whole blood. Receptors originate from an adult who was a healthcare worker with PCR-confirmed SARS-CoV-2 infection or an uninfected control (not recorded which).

For the CDR3, the DNA is TGTGCCAGCAGTTCTCAGGGTGGTGGAGAGCAGTTCTTC. It specifies CASSSQGGGEQFF. The chain combines TRBV6-1 with TRBJ2-1; TRBD1 might be the D (5 bases). This CDR3 has 13 residues. Germline lookup yields CDR1 MNHNS and CDR2 SASEGT. V was clipped by 5 bases and J by 10 bases, with 15 bases between them.

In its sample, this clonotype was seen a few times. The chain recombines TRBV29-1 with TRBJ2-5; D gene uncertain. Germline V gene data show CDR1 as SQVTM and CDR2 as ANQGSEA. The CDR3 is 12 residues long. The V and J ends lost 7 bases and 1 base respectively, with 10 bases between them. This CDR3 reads CSACRLQETQYF. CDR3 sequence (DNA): TGCAGCGCCTGCAGGCTCCAAGAGACCCAGTACTTC. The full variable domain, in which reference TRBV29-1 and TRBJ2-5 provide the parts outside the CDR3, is SAVISQKPSRDICQRGTSLTIQCQVDSQVTMMFWYRQQPGQSLTLIATANQGSEATYESGFVIDKFPISRPNLTFSTLTVSNMSPEDSSIYLCSACRLQETQYFGPGTRLLVL.

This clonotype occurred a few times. CDR3 sequence: CASSQWAVNTGELFF. The DNA for the CDR3 is TGTGCCAGCAGCCAGTGGGCGGTGAACACCGGGGAGCTGTTTTTT. The chain employs TRBV3-1 and TRBJ2-2; no firm D call. V was cut by 3 bases and J by 1 base, with 9 bases left in between. CDR3 length equals 15 residues. Germline loops: CDR1 LGHDT, CDR2 YNNKEL (reference sequence).

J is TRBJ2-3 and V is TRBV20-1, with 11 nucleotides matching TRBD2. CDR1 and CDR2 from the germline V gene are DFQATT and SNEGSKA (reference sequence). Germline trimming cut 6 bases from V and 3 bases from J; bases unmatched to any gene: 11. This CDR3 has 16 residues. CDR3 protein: CSANPTTSGRTDTQYF. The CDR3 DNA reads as TGCAGTGCCAATCCTACTACTAGCGGGAGAACAGATACGCAGTATTTT.

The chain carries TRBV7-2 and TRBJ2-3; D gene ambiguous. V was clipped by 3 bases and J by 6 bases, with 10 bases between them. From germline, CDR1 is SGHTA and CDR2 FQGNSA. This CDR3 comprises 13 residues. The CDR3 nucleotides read TGTGCCAGCAGCTTCCAAATGCGGGATACGCAGTATTTT. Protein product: CASSFQMRDTQYF.

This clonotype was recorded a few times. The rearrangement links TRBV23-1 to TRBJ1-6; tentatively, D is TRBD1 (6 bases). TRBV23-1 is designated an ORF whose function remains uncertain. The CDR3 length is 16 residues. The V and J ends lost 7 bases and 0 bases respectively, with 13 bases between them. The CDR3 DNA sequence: TGCGCCAGCAACCCGGGACATAGCTCCTATAATTCACCCCTCCACTTT. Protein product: CASNPGHSSYNSPLHF.

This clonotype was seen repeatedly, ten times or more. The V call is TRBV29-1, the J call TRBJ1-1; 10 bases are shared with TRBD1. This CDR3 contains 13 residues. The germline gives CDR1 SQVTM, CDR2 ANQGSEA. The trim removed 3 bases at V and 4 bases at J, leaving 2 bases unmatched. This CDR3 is CSVDGQGGTEAFF. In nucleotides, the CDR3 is TGCAGCGTTGACGGACAGGGGGGCACTGAAGCTTTCTTT.

The CDR3 DNA reads as TGCGCCAGCAGCCAAGATTCGTCAAGTACGCAGTATTTT. Its translation is CASSQDSSSTQYF. The rearrangement uses TRBV4-3 and TRBJ2-3; D call uncertain. V lost 0 bases to trimming and J lost 8 bases, with 9 bases between them. Per the germline V gene, CDR1 is LGHNA and CDR2 is YSLEER. This CDR3 has 13 amino acids.

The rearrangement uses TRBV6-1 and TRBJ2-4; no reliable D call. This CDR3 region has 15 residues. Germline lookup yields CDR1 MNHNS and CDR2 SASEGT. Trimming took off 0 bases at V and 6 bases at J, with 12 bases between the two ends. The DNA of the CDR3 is TGTGCCAGCAGTGAAGCAAGTACCCCGGGAAACATTCAGTACTTC. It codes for CASSEASTPGNIQYF.

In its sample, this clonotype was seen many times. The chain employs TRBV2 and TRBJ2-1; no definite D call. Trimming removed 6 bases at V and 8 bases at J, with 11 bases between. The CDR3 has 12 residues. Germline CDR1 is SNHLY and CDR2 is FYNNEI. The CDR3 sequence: CASRALVDEQFF. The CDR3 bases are TGTGCCAGCAGGGCTCTGGTGGATGAGCAGTTCTTC.

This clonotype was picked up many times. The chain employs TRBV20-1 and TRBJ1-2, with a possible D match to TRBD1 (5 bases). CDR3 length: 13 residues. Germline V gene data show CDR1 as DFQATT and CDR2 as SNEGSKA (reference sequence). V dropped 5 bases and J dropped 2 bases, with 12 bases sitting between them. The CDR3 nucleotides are TGCAGTGCTGGGGGAAGGGGAAACTATGGCTACACCTTC. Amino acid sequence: CSAGGRGNYGYTF.

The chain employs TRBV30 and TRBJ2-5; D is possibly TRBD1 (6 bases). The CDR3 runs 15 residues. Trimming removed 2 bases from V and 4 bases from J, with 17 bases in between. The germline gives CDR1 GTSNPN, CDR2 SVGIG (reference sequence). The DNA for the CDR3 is TGTGCCTGGAGTATAAAGGCAGGGGAAGCAGAGACCCAGTACTTC. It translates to CAWSIKAGEAETQYF.

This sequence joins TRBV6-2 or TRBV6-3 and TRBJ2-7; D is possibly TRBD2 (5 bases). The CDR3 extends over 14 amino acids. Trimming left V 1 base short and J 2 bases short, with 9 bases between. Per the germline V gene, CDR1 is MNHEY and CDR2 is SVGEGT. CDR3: CASSYLRATYEQYF. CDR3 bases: TGTGCCAGCAGTTACTTGCGGGCGACCTACGAGCAGTACTTC.

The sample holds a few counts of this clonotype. This CDR3 reads CSARDTASGETDTQYF. DNA of the CDR3: TGCAGTGCTAGAGATACGGCTAGCGGGGAAACAGATACGCAGTATTTT. The V call is TRBV20-1, the J call TRBJ2-3, with TRBD2 matching 9 bases. Germline values: CDR1 DFQATT, CDR2 SNEGSKA (reference sequence). Trimming at V came to 0 bases and at J to 3 bases, leaving 7 bases not matched to a gene. This CDR3 spans 16 amino acids.

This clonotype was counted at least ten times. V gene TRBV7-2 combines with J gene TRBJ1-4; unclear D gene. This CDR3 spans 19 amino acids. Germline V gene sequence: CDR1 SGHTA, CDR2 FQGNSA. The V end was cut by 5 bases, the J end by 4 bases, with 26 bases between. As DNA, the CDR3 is TGTGCCAGCAGCCACCCCCAAGATGAGCAGCCACAATTTAATGAAAAACTGTTTTTT. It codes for CASSHPQDEQPQFNEKLFF.

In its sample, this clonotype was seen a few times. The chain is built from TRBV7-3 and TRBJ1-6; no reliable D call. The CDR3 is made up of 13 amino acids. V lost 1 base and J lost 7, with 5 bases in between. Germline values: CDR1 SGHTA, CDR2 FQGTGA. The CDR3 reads CASSLRTNSPLHF. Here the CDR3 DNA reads TGTGCCAGCAGCTTAAGGACGAATTCACCCCTCCACTTT.

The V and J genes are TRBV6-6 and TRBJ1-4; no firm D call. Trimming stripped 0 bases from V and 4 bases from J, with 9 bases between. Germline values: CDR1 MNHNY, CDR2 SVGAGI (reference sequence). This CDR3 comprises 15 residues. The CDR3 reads CASSYSPRDNEKLFF. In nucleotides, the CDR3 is TGTGCCAGCAGTTACTCGCCACGGGATAATGAAAAACTGTTTTTT.